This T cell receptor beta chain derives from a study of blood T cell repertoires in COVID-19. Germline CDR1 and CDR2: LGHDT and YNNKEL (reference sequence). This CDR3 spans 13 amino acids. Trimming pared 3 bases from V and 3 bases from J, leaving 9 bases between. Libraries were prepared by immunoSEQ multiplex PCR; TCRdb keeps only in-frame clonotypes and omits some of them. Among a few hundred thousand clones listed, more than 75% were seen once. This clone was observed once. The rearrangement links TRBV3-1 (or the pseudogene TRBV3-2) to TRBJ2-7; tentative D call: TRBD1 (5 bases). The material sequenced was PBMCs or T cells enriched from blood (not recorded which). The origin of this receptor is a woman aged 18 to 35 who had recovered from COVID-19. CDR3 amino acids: CASSQIDSYEQYF. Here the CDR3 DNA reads TGTGCCAGCAGCCAGATCGACAGCTACGAGCAGTACTTC.